The entry that follows covers one T cell receptor beta chain sequence. Its antigen is unidentified. At one end, the junction sequence differs from germline, possibly due to a read error. The V gene's germline CDR1 is MNHNS and CDR2 SASEGT. The CDR3 is 13 residues long. The data were obtained in a study of T cells in Graves' hyperthyroidism and ophthalmopathy. Not enrolled were patients with uncontrolled infection, other autoimmune disease, pregnancy or lactation. What was amplified from RNA transcripts were TCR beta CDR3 regions. TCR CDR3 regions were first amplified by RT-PCR with HTBI primers. TCRdb reprocessed the multiplex PCR reads with MiXCR, giving one entry per CDR3 protein. The repertoire holds more than 350,000 distinct CDR3 sequences, approximately 14% seen once, with about 20% in the top ten. The study's findings and limits: The blood repertoire included most of the expanded thyroid clonotypes above 0.001. Ophthalmopathy, as predicted by the model, came a median 6.5 months after the prediction.

The chain recombines TRBV6-1 with TRBJ1-2, with D unclear. Material for sequencing was blood. This sequence originates from a woman in her 30s with Graves' ophthalmopathy. The CDR3 spells CVSRGLKTGGYTF. In DNA, the CDR3 is TGTGTCAGCAGAGGACTTAAGACGGGTGGCTACACCTTC.